These T cell receptor beta chains were read from a single sample in a study of shared clonotypes between healthy human individuals. Measured with immunoSEQ multiplex PCR; TCRdb has only the in-frame clones, and not every one. The profile shows fewer than 1.6 million clones, approximately 98.5% of them singletons. Sequenced sample: naive CD4+ T cells sorted from blood. The receptor set was obtained from a man between 25 and 39 years old in good health. CDR3s include the opening cysteine and the closing phenylalanine or tryptophan. A D gene is named only where the DNA matches it firmly. Not all rows give a size; the values are once, few, many and, for expanded clones, a class.

TRBV5-1	once	.	TRBJ1-3	CASSLGDIYSGNTIYF	TGCGCCAGCAGCTTGGGGGACATCTACTCTGGAAACACCATATATTTT
TRBV14	.	.	TRBJ2-1	CASSLAPSYNEQFF	TGTGCCAGCAGCCTCGCGCCCTCCTACAATGAGCAGTTCTTC
TRBV5-1	once	TRBD2	TRBJ2-3	CASIEPGLAGADTQYF	TGCGCCAGCATCGAACCGGGACTAGCGGGCGCAGATACGCAGTATTTT
TRBV28	.	.	TRBJ1-2	CASSRILQGLPNYGYTF	TGTGCCAGCAGTCGGATCCTACAGGGACTTCCTAACTATGGCTACACCTTC
TRBV7-2	once	.	TRBJ2-5	CASSLGVRETQYF	TGTGCCAGCAGCTTAGGTGTGCGCGAGACCCAGTACTTC
TRBV11-2	.	.	TRBJ2-7	CASDALWGYEQYF	TGTGCCAGTGACGCCTTGTGGGGCTACGAGCAGTACTTC
TRBV5-6	.	TRBD1	TRBJ1-4	CASSFWTGNEKLFF	TGTGCCAGCAGCTTCTGGACAGGGAACGAAAAACTGTTTTTT
TRBV5-4	.	.	TRBJ2-7	CASSFALGTYEQYF	TGTGCCAGCAGCTTCGCTCTAGGTACCTACGAGCAGTACTTC
TRBV28	.	.	TRBJ2-1	CASSPPLPFPYNEQFF	TGTGCCAGCAGTCCCCCACTTCCGTTCCCCTACAATGAGCAGTTCTTC
TRBV29-1	.	.	TRBJ2-5	CSVVGLHGPSTQYF	TGCAGCGTTGTAGGCCTGCACGGGCCGTCGACCCAGTACTTC
TRBV28	.	TRBD1	TRBJ2-7	CASSLIGTGGLDEQYF	TGTGCCAGCAGTCTAATTGGGACAGGGGGCTTAGACGAGCAGTACTTC
TRBV19	.	.	TRBJ1-1	CASSIADGIGAEAFF	TGTGCCAGTAGTATTGCGGACGGCATCGGGGCTGAAGCTTTCTTT
TRBV19	once	.	TRBJ1-4	CASSSPGSSYKLFF	TGTGCCAGTAGTTCCCCAGGCTCTTCGTATAAACTGTTTTTT
TRBV15	.	TRBD2	TRBJ2-5	CATSRGLAGVGETQYF	TGTGCCACCAGCAGAGGACTAGCGGGAGTGGGAGAGACCCAGTACTTC
TRBV29-1	.	.	TRBJ1-2	CSVEGGSGHYGYTF	TGCAGCGTTGAAGGGGGTTCTGGACACTATGGCTACACCTTC
TRBV7-2	.	.	TRBJ2-7	CASSYYGTSEQYF	TGTGCCAGCAGCTATTACGGTACATCCGAGCAGTACTTC
TRBV7-2	.	.	TRBJ2-1	CASSLERGINLNNEQFF	TGTGCCAGCAGCTTAGAGAGGGGAATTAACCTAAACAATGAGCAGTTCTTC
TRBV11-2	.	TRBD2	TRBJ2-5	CASSGWREGGETQYF	TGTGCCAGCAGCGGTTGGCGGGAGGGCGGAGAGACCCAGTACTTC
TRBV7-3	.	.	TRBJ2-1	CASSFGNEQFF	TGTGCCAGCAGCTTTGGAAATGAGCAGTTCTTC
TRBV9	.	.	TRBJ2-4	CASSPHGAPRYF	TGTGCCAGCAGCCCCCATGGCGCCCCCCGGTACTTC
TRBV5-1	.	.	TRBJ1-4	CASSLDPGEKLFF	TGCGCCAGCAGCTTGGACCCAGGGGAAAAACTGTTTTTT
TRBV18	.	.	TRBJ2-3	CASSPPSFSDTQYF	TGTGCCAGCTCACCACCGAGTTTCTCAGATACGCAGTATTTT
TRBV12-5	.	.	TRBJ1-1	CASGLEGGTEAFF	TGTGCTAGTGGTTTGGAGGGGGGCACTGAAGCTTTCTTT
TRBV7-6	.	.	TRBJ2-2	CASSQAWSGFTGELFF	TGTGCCAGCAGCCAGGCATGGAGCGGGTTCACCGGGGAGCTGTTTTTT
TRBV28	.	TRBD1	TRBJ2-3	CASSHGTGGGTDTQYF	TGTGCCAGCAGTCATGGGACAGGTGGGGGTACAGATACGCAGTATTTT
TRBV9	.	TRBD1	TRBJ2-5	CASGTGGIQETQYF	TGTGCCAGCGGAACAGGGGGCATCCAAGAGACCCAGTACTTC
TRBV18	.	TRBD2	TRBJ2-1	CASSPQRGNNEQFF	TGTGCCAGCTCACCCCAGCGGGGAAACAATGAGCAGTTCTTC
TRBV5-4	.	TRBD2	TRBJ2-7	CASSLGGRADEQYF	TGTGCCAGCAGCTTGGGCGGGAGGGCCGACGAGCAGTACTTC
TRBV7-6	.	.	TRBJ1-2	CASSLVGGGYGYTF	TGTGCCAGCAGCTTAGTTGGGGGAGGGTATGGCTACACCTTC
TRBV30	.	.	TRBJ1-2	CAWSVGGPVGYTF	TGTGCCTGGAGTGTTGGAGGTCCTGTGGGCTACACCTTC
TRBV5-5	.	.	TRBJ2-6	CASSSHTGFSGANVLTF	TGTGCCAGCAGCTCACATACAGGGTTCTCTGGGGCCAACGTCCTGACTTTC
TRBV7-9	.	TRBD2	TRBJ2-7	CASSLYAGESYEQYF	TGTGCCAGCAGCTTATATGCGGGAGAGTCCTACGAGCAGTACTTC
TRBV7-9	.	TRBD1	TRBJ1-5	CASSLGVGTVDFGNQPQHF	TGTGCCAGCAGCTTAGGTGTTGGGACAGTAGACTTCGGCAATCAGCCCCAGCATTTT
TRBV28	.	TRBD1	TRBJ1-5	CASRSDRDYQPQHF	TGTGCCAGCAGATCAGACAGGGACTATCAGCCCCAGCATTTT
TRBV6-5	.	TRBD1	TRBJ2-7	CASSQGQGAGEQYF	TGTGCCAGCAGCCAGGGACAGGGGGCGGGAGAGCAGTACTTC
TRBV28	.	TRBD2	TRBJ2-5	CASSPMGLGKSVETQYF	TGTGCCAGCAGCCCAATGGGACTAGGGAAGTCGGTAGAGACCCAGTACTTC
TRBV5-1	.	TRBD2	TRBJ2-2	CASSPSELSGVPGELFF	TGCGCCAGCAGCCCGTCGGAACTTAGCGGGGTGCCAGGGGAGCTGTTTTTT
TRBV7-8	.	TRBD2	TRBJ2-7	CASSLISGGQQYF	TGTGCCAGCAGCTTAATAAGCGGGGGCCAGCAGTACTTC
TRBV15	.	.	TRBJ2-7	CATSGTGTFPPYEQYF	TGTGCCACCAGCGGCACCGGGACCTTCCCACCCTACGAGCAGTACTTC
TRBV5-1	.	.	TRBJ2-2	CASSLFGGSAGELFF	TGCGCCAGCAGCCTCTTTGGAGGGTCGGCCGGGGAGCTGTTTTTT
TRBV6-5	once	.	TRBJ1-1	CASSLAARGTEAFF	TGTGCCAGCAGCCTGGCGGCGAGGGGGACTGAAGCTTTCTTT
TRBV7-9	.	.	TRBJ2-3	CASTFSGDRGDTQYF	TGTGCCAGCACCTTTAGCGGGGACAGAGGAGATACGCAGTATTTT
TRBV7-9	.	.	TRBJ2-2	CASSLSRGNTGELFF	TGTGCCAGCAGCTTAAGTCGGGGGAACACCGGGGAGCTGTTTTTT
TRBV28	.	TRBD1	TRBJ1-4	CASVGQGRTEKLFF	TGTGCCAGCGTGGGACAGGGAAGAACTGAAAAACTGTTTTTT
TRBV10-3	.	TRBD2	TRBJ2-5	CAISEGLAGKKETQYF	TGTGCCATCAGTGAAGGGCTAGCGGGAAAGAAGGAGACCCAGTACTTC
TRBV28	.	.	TRBJ1-2	CATTRSTGSRGYTF	TGTGCCACCACGAGGTCCACGGGGTCCCGGGGCTACACCTTC
TRBV9	.	.	TRBJ1-1	CASSGGLYTEAFF	TGTGCCAGCAGCGGAGGCCTTTATACTGAAGCTTTCTTT